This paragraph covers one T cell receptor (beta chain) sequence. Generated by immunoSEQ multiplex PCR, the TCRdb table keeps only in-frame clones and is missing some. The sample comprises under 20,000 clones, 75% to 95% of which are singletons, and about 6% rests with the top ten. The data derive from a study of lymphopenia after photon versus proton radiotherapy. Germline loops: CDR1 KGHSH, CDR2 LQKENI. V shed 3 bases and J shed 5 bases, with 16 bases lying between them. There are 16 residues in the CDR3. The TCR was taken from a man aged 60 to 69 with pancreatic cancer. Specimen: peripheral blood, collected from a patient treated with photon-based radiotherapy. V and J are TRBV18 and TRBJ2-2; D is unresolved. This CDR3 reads CASSPPSKVGTGELFF. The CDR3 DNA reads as TGTGCCAGCTCACCGCCCAGCAAGGTGGGGACCGGGGAGCTGTTTTTT.